A selection of T cell receptor beta chains follows, all from one sample in a study of cytomegalovirus exposure and HLA in healthy donors. Produced via immunoSEQ multiplex PCR; TCRdb's table is partial and in-frame only. The repertoire includes roughly 100,000 clones, 75% to 90% of them detected once, and under 5% sits in the top ten. Sequencing input: PBMCs. These TCRs come from a man aged 25-45 years in good health and CMV-seronegative. CDR3s include the opening cysteine and the closing phenylalanine or tryptophan. The order of the fields is V gene, J gene, CDR3 protein.

TRBV7-9	TRBJ1-1	CASSPNPGRGADTEAFF
TRBV30	TRBJ2-3	CAWSEGLVGTDTQYF
TRBV2	TRBJ1-1	CASSEIARSNTEAFF
TRBV28	TRBJ1-2	CASSLDRSAYGYTF
TRBV10-3	TRBJ2-7	CAISEGTATYEQYF
TRBV29-1	TRBJ1-1	CSVVALTGDIEAFF
TRBV10-3	TRBJ2-3	CAISGTSGGSTDTQYF
TRBV28	TRBJ2-1	CASSSTAGGPYNEQFF
TRBV4-3	TRBJ1-4	CASSLDKGSEKLFF
TRBV9	TRBJ2-3	CASSAWDSPRDTQYF
TRBV4-3	TRBJ2-1	CASSQVLLAEGYNEQFF
TRBV2	TRBJ2-7	CASSGQGQGEQYF
TRBV29-1	TRBJ2-7	CSAGRGSSYEQYF
TRBV6-5	TRBJ1-4	CASSYSRAKNEKLFF
TRBV2	TRBJ1-6	CASSTGISNSPLHF
TRBV6-5	TRBJ1-1	CASSYRSGGLASEAFF
TRBV25-1	TRBJ2-3	CASSPWGGDTDTQYF
TRBV11-3	TRBJ1-3	CASSQTQGNTIYF
TRBV6-1	TRBJ2-1	CASKRLAGHNEQFF
TRBV4-2	TRBJ1-2	CASSQDGRVYTF
TRBV5-1	TRBJ2-2	CASSLNSAGAVTGELFF
TRBV4-2	TRBJ2-2	CASSQVTSGSSGELFF
TRBV4-2	TRBJ2-3	CASSQAELTSPPLF
TRBV30	TRBJ2-7	CAWSAGGAVFYEQYF
TRBV29-1	TRBJ2-7	CSAYAGAYEQYF
TRBV28	TRBJ1-2	CASNEDRGYGYTF
TRBV29-1	TRBJ2-5	CSVEGLAGRGETQYF
TRBV6-1	TRBJ1-1	CASSAASGGKGTEAFF
TRBV4-2	TRBJ2-7	CASSPSAGGPQQYF
TRBV5-1	TRBJ1-2	CASSPGRTVYGYTF
TRBV6-1	TRBJ2-3	CASSVLAGSSTDTQYF
TRBV2	TRBJ1-1	CASSEAGQYTEAFF